This TCR beta chain appears in the sequencing data of a study of blood T cell repertoires in COVID-19. For the study at large: Sources were T cells, B-cell-depleted T cells, or PBMCs; the material itself was cDNA or gDNA.

Looked up from germline, CDR1 is GTSNPN and CDR2 is SVGIG (reference sequence). The CDR3 is 12 residues long. V was clipped by 7 bases and J by 3 bases; unmatched bases: 5. TCRdb keeps only in-frame clones here, not all; method: immunoSEQ multiplex PCR. The sample lists roughly 310,000 clones, 70% to 90% occurring once. Sequencing used peripheral blood. The chain couples TRBV30 to TRBJ1-2; 7 nucleotides align to TRBD1. The sequence was collected from a woman in her forties or fifties with active or convalescent COVID-19. The CDR3 sequence is CAFTGTDYGYTF. For the CDR3, the DNA is TGTGCCTTCACCGGGACAGACTATGGCTACACCTTC.